The 8 T cell receptor beta chains in this list originate from one sample, sequenced in a study of blood T cell repertoires in COVID-19. TCRdb keeps only in-frame clones here, not all; method: immunoSEQ multiplex PCR. The table lists a few hundred thousand clones, approximately 90% of them singletons. Sequencing was performed on PBMCs or T cells enriched from blood (not recorded which). The receptors derive from a woman in her sixties or seventies who had recovered from COVID-19.

The chain carries TRBV6-5 and TRBJ2-2; D not certain. Germline CDR1 reads MNHEY; CDR2 reads SVGAGI. This CDR3 spans 13 amino acids. Trimming removed 10 bases at V and 2 bases at J, with 11 bases between. This chain's CDR3 is CATRWLNTGELFF. CDR3 bases: TGTGCCACCAGGTGGCTCAACACCGGGGAGCTGTTTTTT.

This chain joins TRBV28 and TRBJ2-7; tentative D call: TRBD1 (7 bases). Trimming shortened V by 4 bases and J by 6 bases, and 22 bases separated the two germline ends. Looked up from germline, CDR1 is MDHEN and CDR2 is SYDVKM. This CDR3 spans 16 amino acids. The CDR3 nucleotides are TGTGCCAGCAGTTCCCGGGGGACAGTTGGTTACCGCGAGCAGTACGTC. Amino acid sequence: CASSSRGTVGYREQYV.

The genes are TRBV2 and TRBJ1-2, with D possibly matching TRBD1 (5 bases). The CDR3 totals 13 residues. Trimming stripped 7 bases from V and 4 bases from J, with 13 bases between. Germline lookup yields CDR1 SNHLY and CDR2 FYNNEI. The CDR3 protein is CASTGIIPYGYTF. The DNA of the CDR3 is TGTGCCAGCACAGGGATCATTCCCTATGGCTACACCTTC.

The gene calls are TRBV3-1 (or the pseudogene TRBV3-2) and TRBJ2-5; 7 bases map to TRBD2. The CDR3 loop spans 14 amino acids. Germline V CDR1 and CDR2: LGHDT, YNNKEL (reference sequence). V trimming: 3 bases; J trimming: 4 bases; junction bases outside the gene matches: 5. The CDR3 protein is CASSHSGGGETQYF. Written as DNA, the CDR3 is TGTGCCAGCAGCCATTCGGGGGGAGGAGAGACCCAGTACTTC.

This chain joins TRBV5-1 and TRBJ1-1; D is possibly TRBD1 (5 bases). The CDR3 is 15 residues long. V lost 2 bases and J lost 1, with 12 bases in between. Germline CDR1 reads SGHRS; CDR2 reads YFSETQ. The CDR3 region is CASSFGRERNTEAFF. For the CDR3, the DNA is TGCGCCAGCAGCTTTGGCAGGGAAAGGAACACTGAAGCTTTCTTT.

V gene TRBV7-9 combines with J gene TRBJ1-1, with D unclear. The V end lost 1 base, the J end lost 8 bases, and 23 bases lay between the germline ends. The germline V gene has CDR1 SEHNR and CDR2 FQNEAQ (reference sequence). This CDR3 is built from 17 residues. The CDR3 is CASSLVGRGPNGEEAFF. The CDR3 nucleotides are TGTGCCAGCAGCTTAGTAGGGAGAGGGCCTAATGGGGAGGAAGCTTTCTTT.

The V call is TRBV19, the J call TRBJ2-2, with 8 bases identical to TRBD2. Germline lookup yields CDR1 LNHDA and CDR2 SQIVND (reference sequence). The ends lost 6 bases at V and 0 bases at J; junction bases unmatched: 3. CDR3 length: 15 amino acids. The CDR3: CASSRTSSNTGELFF. CDR3 DNA: TGTGCCAGTAGCCGGACTAGCTCGAACACCGGGGAGCTGTTTTTT.

This clone has just one count. The rearrangement uses TRBV5-1 and TRBJ1-1, with no clear D. Germline values: CDR1 SGHRS, CDR2 YFSETQ. With 0 bases removed from V and 0 bases from J, the gap between germline ends came to 6 bases. This CDR3 has 14 amino acids. The CDR3: CASSLVAMNTEAFF. DNA of the CDR3: TGCGCCAGCAGCTTGGTGGCAATGAACACTGAAGCTTTCTTT.